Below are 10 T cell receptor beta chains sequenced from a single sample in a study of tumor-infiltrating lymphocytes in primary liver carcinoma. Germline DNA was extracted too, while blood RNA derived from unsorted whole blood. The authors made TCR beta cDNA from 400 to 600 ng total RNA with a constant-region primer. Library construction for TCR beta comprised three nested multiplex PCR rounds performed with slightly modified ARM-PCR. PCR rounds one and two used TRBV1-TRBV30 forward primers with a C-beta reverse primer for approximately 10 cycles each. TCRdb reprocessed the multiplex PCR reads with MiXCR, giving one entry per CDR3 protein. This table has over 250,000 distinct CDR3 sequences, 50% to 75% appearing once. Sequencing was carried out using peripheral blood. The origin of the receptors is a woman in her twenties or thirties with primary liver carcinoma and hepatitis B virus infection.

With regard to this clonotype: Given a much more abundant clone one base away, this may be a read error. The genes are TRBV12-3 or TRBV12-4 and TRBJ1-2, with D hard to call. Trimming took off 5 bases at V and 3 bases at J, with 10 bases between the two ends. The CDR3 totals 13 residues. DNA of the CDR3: TGTGCCAGCAGTCTTCGGGTTTACTATGGCTACACCTTC. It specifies CASSLRVYYGYTF.

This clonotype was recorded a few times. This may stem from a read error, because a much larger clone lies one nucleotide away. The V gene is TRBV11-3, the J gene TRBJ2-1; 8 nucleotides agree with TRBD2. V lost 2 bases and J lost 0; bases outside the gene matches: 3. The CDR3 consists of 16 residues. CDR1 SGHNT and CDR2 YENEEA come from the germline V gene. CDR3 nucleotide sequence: TGTGCCAGCAGCTTAATTAGCGGGAACTCCTACAATGAGCAGTTCTTC. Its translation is CASSLISGNSYNEQFF.

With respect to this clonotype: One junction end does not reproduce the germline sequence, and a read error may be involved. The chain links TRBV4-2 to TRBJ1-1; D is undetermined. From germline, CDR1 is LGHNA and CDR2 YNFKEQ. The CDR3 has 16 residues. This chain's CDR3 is CASSQSPGRVVAEASF. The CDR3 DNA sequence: TGTGCCAGCAGCCAAAGCCCAGGCCGGGTGGTCGCTGAAGCTTCCTTT.

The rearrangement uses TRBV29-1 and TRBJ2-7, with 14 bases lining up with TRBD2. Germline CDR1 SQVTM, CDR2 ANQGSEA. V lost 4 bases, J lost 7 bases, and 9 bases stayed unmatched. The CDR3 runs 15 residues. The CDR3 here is CSVGQGLAGVGEQYF. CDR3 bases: TGCAGCGTTGGCCAGGGACTAGCGGGAGTTGGTGAGCAGTACTTC.

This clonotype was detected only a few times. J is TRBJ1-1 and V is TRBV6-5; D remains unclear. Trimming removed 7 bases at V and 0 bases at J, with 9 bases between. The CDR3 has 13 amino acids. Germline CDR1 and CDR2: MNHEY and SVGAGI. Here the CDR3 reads CASKERLNTEAFF. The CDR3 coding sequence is TGTGCCAGCAAGGAGCGGTTGAACACTGAAGCTTTCTTT.

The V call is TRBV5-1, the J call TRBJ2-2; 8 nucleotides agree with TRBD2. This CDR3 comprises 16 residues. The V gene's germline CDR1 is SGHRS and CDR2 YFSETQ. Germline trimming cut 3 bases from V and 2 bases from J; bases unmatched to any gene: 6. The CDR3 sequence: CASSWELAANTGELFF. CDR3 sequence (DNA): TGCGCCAGCAGCTGGGAACTAGCGGCTAACACCGGGGAGCTGTTTTTT.

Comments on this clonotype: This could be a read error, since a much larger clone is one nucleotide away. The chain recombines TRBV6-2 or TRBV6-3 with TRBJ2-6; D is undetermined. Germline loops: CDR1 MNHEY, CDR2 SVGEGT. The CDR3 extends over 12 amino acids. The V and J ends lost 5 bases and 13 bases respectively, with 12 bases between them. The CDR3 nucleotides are TGTGCCAGCAGTCGCGTCAGCAAAGTCCTGACTTTC. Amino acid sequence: CASSRVSKVLTF.

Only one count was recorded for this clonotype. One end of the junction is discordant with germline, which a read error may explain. The CDR3 nucleotides read TGTGCCAGCAACTTAGAGTGTGGACTAGCGGAAAACCGGGACGCCTACAATGAGCAGTTCTTC. This codes for CASNLECGLAENRDAYNEQFF. This chain connects TRBV11-3 to TRBJ2-1, with 10 bases identical to TRBD2. The CDR3 is 21 residues long. CDR1 SGHNT and CDR2 YENEEA come from the germline V gene.

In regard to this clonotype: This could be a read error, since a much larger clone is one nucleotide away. The CDR3 is CASSQERDYPPFTQYF. The CDR3 nucleotides read TGTGCCAGCAGCCAAGAACGGGACTATCCACCGTTTACGCAGTATTTT. This rearrangement joins TRBV4-2 to TRBJ2-3; TRBD2 matches at 7 bases. This CDR3 spans 16 amino acids. Looked up from germline, CDR1 is LGHNA and CDR2 is YNFKEQ. With 0 bases clipped from V and 8 bases from J, the junction kept 11 bases outside the gene matches.

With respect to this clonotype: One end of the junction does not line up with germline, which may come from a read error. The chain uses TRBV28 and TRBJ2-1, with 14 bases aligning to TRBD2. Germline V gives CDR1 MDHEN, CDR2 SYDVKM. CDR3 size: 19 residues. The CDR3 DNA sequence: TGTGCCAGCAGTTTATTACCTCCGGGACTAGCGGGAGCTAGCAATGAGCAGTCCTTC. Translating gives CASSLLPPGLAGASNEQSF. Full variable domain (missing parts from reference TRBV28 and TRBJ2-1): DVKVTQSSRYLVKRTGEKVFLECVQDMDHENMFWYRQDPGLGLRLIYFSYDVKMKEKGDIPEGYSVSREKKERFSLILESASTNQTSMYLCASSLLPPGLAGASNEQSFGPGTRLTVL.